A selection of T cell receptor beta chains follows, all from one sample in a study of cytomegalovirus exposure and HLA in healthy donors. Clones were sequenced by immunoSEQ multiplex PCR, and TCRdb holds only the in-frame ones, with some missing. The sample carries approximately 260,000 clones, just over 85% recorded once. Sequenced input: PBMCs. The receptors were gathered from a young woman in good health and CMV-seronegative. Both conserved end residues are trimmed from each CDR3.

V gene	CDR3 protein
TRBV4-3	ASSQGFGVAGGYQETQY
TRBV25-1	ASGRDRGANEQF
TRBV29-1	SGKTGSSYNEQF
TRBV5-1	ASSLFQDINEQF
TRBV30	AWSGDRIYEQY
TRBV6-6	ASSYGTAGTYGYT
TRBV7-9	ASSLAGDGYT
TRBV7-9	ASSLDGGYGYT
TRBV7-2	ASSLGDTFLNTEAF
TRBV21-1	ASSKYQGMIDQPQH
TRBV29-1	SVPEPNYGYT
TRBV6-6	ASILENGVRTEAF
TRBV27	ASSAPGQGLSPLH
TRBV9	ASSAFPHPLSEAF
TRBV7-2	ASSSTGSVGSPLH
TRBV5-1	ASSFQREGTNEQF
TRBV11-3	ATQGVKETQY
TRBV4-1	ASSQQDRADQPQH
TRBV9	ASSVATGRVETQY
TRBV18	ASSSGLAGGSTVNEQF
TRBV5-4	ASSLVGGRNTEAF
TRBV19	ASSERAGTEAF
TRBV4-3	ASSIGTSGGWAYEQY
TRBV11-2	ASSLVAGSVYEQY
TRBV11-3	ASSPAGYQETQY
TRBV9	ASSATPGQGESYT
TRBV30	AWSVLNGDYGYT
TRBV5-4	ASNPLAGDTEAF
TRBV29-1	SVPGQGATEAF
TRBV5-1	ASSSGSSYEQY
TRBV5-1	ASSGDSLNYGYT
TRBV27	ASSPGTGSNTIY
TRBV30	AWSVGGSTGHEQF
TRBV30	AWRGGAGLGEQY
TRBV10-1	ASGLRDNEQF
TRBV7-2	ASSIGTAYGYT
TRBV28	ASRRLGGRYYGYT
TRBV20-1	SALAGNGYT
TRBV30	AWPQGNYGYT
TRBV5-1	ASRRAGGIRVADYGYT
TRBV28	ASSLKAYYGYT
TRBV10-2	ASSEEQGASPDTQY
TRBV6-5	ASTLGGNYGYT
TRBV11-2	ASSLAPGLLYNEQF
TRBV6-5	ASSEKAELNYEQY
TRBV15	ATSGGQATSTDTQY
TRBV30	AWSAGGLPQH
TRBV7-8	ASREPGLLTDTQY